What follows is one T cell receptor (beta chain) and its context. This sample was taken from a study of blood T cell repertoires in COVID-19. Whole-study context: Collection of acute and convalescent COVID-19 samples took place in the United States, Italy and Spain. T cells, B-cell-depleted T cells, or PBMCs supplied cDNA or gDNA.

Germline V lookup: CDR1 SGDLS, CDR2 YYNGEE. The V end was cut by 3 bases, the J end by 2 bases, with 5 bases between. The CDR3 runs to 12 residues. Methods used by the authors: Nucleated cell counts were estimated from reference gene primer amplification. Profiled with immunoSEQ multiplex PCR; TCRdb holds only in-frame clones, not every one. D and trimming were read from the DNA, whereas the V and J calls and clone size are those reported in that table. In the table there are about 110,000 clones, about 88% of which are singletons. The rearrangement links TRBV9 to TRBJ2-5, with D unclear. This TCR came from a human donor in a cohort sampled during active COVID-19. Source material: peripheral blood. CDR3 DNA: TGTGCCAGCAGCGGCCTACAAGAGACCCAGTACTTC. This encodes CASSGLQETQYF.